This T cell receptor (beta chain) was recorded in a study of blood T cell repertoires in COVID-19. In the study overall: Some COVID-19 samples were acute and others convalescent; all came from the United States, Italy and Spain. Nucleic acid was either cDNA or gDNA, and it came from T cells, B-cell-depleted T cells, or PBMCs.

Source study methods: Amplification of reference gene primers was used by the study to estimate nucleated cell counts. Profiled with immunoSEQ multiplex PCR; TCRdb holds only in-frame clones, not every one. V and J calls and clone size are given by that table; D and trimming were obtained from the DNA. The data show about 74,000 clones, roughly 82% seen once. This clone has only one observation. Germline lookup yields CDR1 SQVTM and CDR2 ANQGSEA. The CDR3 is 12 amino acids. V lost 4 bases, J lost 3 bases, and 10 bases lay in between. The rearrangement links TRBV29-1 to TRBJ2-7, with a possible D match to TRBD2 (5 bases). This receptor was identified in a human donor in a cohort sampled during active COVID-19. Sequencing was done on a sample of peripheral blood. Here the CDR3 reads CSVGRDYYEQYF. CDR3 nucleotides: TGCAGCGTTGGTCGCGACTACTACGAGCAGTACTTC.